These T cell receptor beta chains were read from a single sample in a study of post-analysis software for immune sequencing data. TCRdb ran MiXCR on the PCR reads and lists one entry per CDR3 protein. Of about 570,000 distinct CDR3 sequences in the sample, roughly 34% were seen once. The sample was blood. These receptors were taken from a girl under 18 with multiple sclerosis. Both conserved end residues are part of each CDR3. The order of the fields is J gene, V gene, D gene, CDR3 protein. A D gene is named only where the DNA matches it firmly.

j_call: TRBJ2-7
v_call: TRBV6-6
d_call: .
cdr3_aa: CASSYSAGDYEQYF

j_call: TRBJ2-7
v_call: TRBV20-1
d_call: TRBD2
cdr3_aa: CSGAPSGGREIAYEQYF

j_call: TRBJ2-5
v_call: TRBV12-3/TRBV12-4
d_call: TRBD2
cdr3_aa: CASSLGTSEGETQYF

j_call: TRBJ2-2
v_call: TRBV6-6
d_call: TRBD1
cdr3_aa: CASSSLRGRGTGELFF

j_call: TRBJ1-1
v_call: TRBV15
d_call: TRBD1
cdr3_aa: CATSRSRDRATEAFF

j_call: TRBJ2-1
v_call: TRBV9
d_call: .
cdr3_aa: CASTRSQSSYNEQFF

j_call: TRBJ2-3
v_call: TRBV6-5
d_call: .
cdr3_aa: CASSYSSPLTDTDTQYF

j_call: TRBJ2-1
v_call: TRBV29-1
d_call: .
cdr3_aa: CSVGYIISYNEQFF

j_call: TRBJ1-5
v_call: TRBV7-8
d_call: .
cdr3_aa: CASSLVAGLDQPQHF

j_call: TRBJ1-1
v_call: TRBV12-3/TRBV12-4
d_call: .
cdr3_aa: CASSFQLGAEAFF

j_call: TRBJ2-5
v_call: TRBV20-1
d_call: .
cdr3_aa: CSARAGVSQETQYF

j_call: TRBJ1-2
v_call: TRBV3-1
d_call: .
cdr3_aa: CASSQEARTANYGYTF

j_call: TRBJ2-5
v_call: TRBV7-2
d_call: .
cdr3_aa: CASSSTARTYNEQYF

j_call: TRBJ2-3
v_call: TRBV4-2
d_call: TRBD2
cdr3_aa: CASSSRTSGGSADTQYF

j_call: TRBJ1-2
v_call: TRBV20-1
d_call: TRBD1
cdr3_aa: CSARDTQTGTYGYTF

j_call: TRBJ2-5
v_call: TRBV7-6
d_call: TRBD1
cdr3_aa: CAIRTGETQYF

j_call: TRBJ1-4
v_call: TRBV9
d_call: TRBD1
cdr3_aa: CASSVLPGQSNEKLFF

j_call: TRBJ2-7
v_call: TRBV4-1
d_call: TRBD1
cdr3_aa: CASSLGQLNYEQYF

j_call: TRBJ2-7
v_call: TRBV6-5
d_call: .
cdr3_aa: CASSYGVSGYEQYF

j_call: TRBJ2-1
v_call: TRBV6-5
d_call: .
cdr3_aa: CASSLQEYSYNEQFF

j_call: TRBJ1-5
v_call: TRBV24-1
d_call: .
cdr3_aa: CATSGGGNQPQHF

j_call: TRBJ2-1
v_call: TRBV11-1
d_call: TRBD2
cdr3_aa: CASSPRGLAVYNEQFF

j_call: TRBJ2-3
v_call: TRBV29-1
d_call: .
cdr3_aa: CSVARVQDTQYF

j_call: TRBJ2-3
v_call: TRBV5-1
d_call: .
cdr3_aa: CASQQDGDTQYF

j_call: TRBJ2-7
v_call: TRBV28
d_call: .
cdr3_aa: CASSPIYRTRLEQYF

j_call: TRBJ2-5
v_call: TRBV20-1
d_call: TRBD2
cdr3_aa: CSARGPGLAGGLAQYF

j_call: TRBJ2-7
v_call: TRBV11-2
d_call: .
cdr3_aa: CASSLWTVGLSYEQYF

j_call: TRBJ2-5
v_call: TRBV6-2/TRBV6-3
d_call: TRBD2
cdr3_aa: CASSGLASLGETQYF

j_call: TRBJ1-2
v_call: TRBV25-1
d_call: .
cdr3_aa: CASSGGLDGYTF

j_call: TRBJ2-1
v_call: TRBV20-1
d_call: TRBD1
cdr3_aa: CSAREYRGRERRAYNEQFF

j_call: TRBJ1-2
v_call: TRBV20-1
d_call: .
cdr3_aa: CSAPPSVRVLGGYTF

j_call: TRBJ1-5
v_call: TRBV2
d_call: .
cdr3_aa: CASSDGGGKPQHF

j_call: TRBJ2-7
v_call: TRBV29-1
d_call: TRBD1
cdr3_aa: CSEPGQRSYEQYF

j_call: TRBJ2-2
v_call: TRBV6-5
d_call: .
cdr3_aa: CASRITSGPGELFF

j_call: TRBJ2-1
v_call: TRBV5-1
d_call: .
cdr3_aa: CASSLGNGRQDEQFF

j_call: TRBJ2-2
v_call: TRBV29-1
d_call: .
cdr3_aa: CSVVGPANTGELFF

j_call: TRBJ1-2
v_call: TRBV7-2
d_call: .
cdr3_aa: CASSLRLNYGYTF

j_call: TRBJ1-2
v_call: TRBV15
d_call: .
cdr3_aa: CATSRDVIQVPYTF

j_call: TRBJ1-5
v_call: TRBV27
d_call: .
cdr3_aa: CASSWGGGGGQPQHF

j_call: TRBJ1-6
v_call: TRBV3-1
d_call: TRBD1
cdr3_aa: CASSRQGFPSPLHF

j_call: TRBJ1-2
v_call: TRBV29-1
d_call: TRBD1
cdr3_aa: CSVITGGTYGYTF

j_call: TRBJ1-5
v_call: TRBV7-9
d_call: TRBD1
cdr3_aa: CASSLVGRGGVGNQPQHF

j_call: .
v_call: TRBV5-6
d_call: .
cdr3_aa: CASSMRKPAYEQYF

j_call: TRBJ2-3
v_call: TRBV5-1
d_call: TRBD1
cdr3_aa: CASSIARAGGLTDTQYF

j_call: TRBJ2-6
v_call: TRBV7-8
d_call: .
cdr3_aa: CASSLNPGANVLTF

j_call: TRBJ1-2
v_call: TRBV18
d_call: .
cdr3_aa: CASSPVVGTGVFGYTF

j_call: TRBJ1-2
v_call: TRBV6-1
d_call: .
cdr3_aa: CASSERRRGTNYGYTF

j_call: TRBJ2-3
v_call: TRBV5-1
d_call: .
cdr3_aa: CASSLAGTRKDTQYF

j_call: TRBJ2-3
v_call: TRBV3-1
d_call: TRBD2
cdr3_aa: CASSPLAGGGTDTQYF